What follows are 5 T cell receptor beta chains derived from one specimen sequenced in a study of graft-versus-host responses after intestinal transplantation. Assay: immunoSEQ multiplex PCR; the TCRdb copy retains only in-frame clones and omits some. This table holds 95,000 to 100,000 clones, about 83% found once. The sample in question was PBMCs, obtained 255 days after intestinal transplant. These receptors came from a human patient who received an intestinal transplant, so some T cells may come from the graft donor.

This chain uses TRBV6-6 with TRBJ1-5; 8 nucleotides match TRBD1. The CDR3 covers 15 residues. V was pared by 5 bases and J by 7 bases, with 10 bases of the junction left unmatched. Germline CDR1 MNHNY, CDR2 SVGAGI (reference sequence). The CDR3 protein is CASSQTGGGFQPQHF. The CDR3 bases are TGTGCCAGCAGTCAAACAGGGGGAGGATTCCAGCCCCAGCATTTT.

The chain couples TRBV6-5 to TRBJ2-5; no firm D call. Trimming cost V 2 bases and J 1 base, with 11 bases left between them. CDR1 is MNHEY, CDR2 SVGAGI, per germline. The CDR3 loop spans 15 amino acids. This CDR3 reads CASSYSDKVQETQYF. DNA for the CDR3: TGTGCCAGCAGTTACAGCGACAAGGTCCAAGAGACCCAGTACTTC.

The V gene is TRBV28, the J gene TRBJ2-7, with D possibly being TRBD1 or TRBD2 (5 bases each). Trimming shortened V by 6 bases and J by 5 bases, and 14 bases separated the two germline ends. The CDR3 extends over 13 amino acids. Germline loops: CDR1 MDHEN, CDR2 SYDVKM. The CDR3 DNA reads as TGTGCCAGCAGCACGGGACGGCTAGACGAGCAGTACGTC. Translated: CASSTGRLDEQYV.

The chain uses TRBV28 and TRBJ1-1, with TRBD1 identical over 7 bases. CDR1 MDHEN and CDR2 SYDVKM come from the germline V gene. V trimming: 2 bases; J trimming: 4 bases; junction bases outside the gene matches: 4. This CDR3 has 14 amino acids. The CDR3 bases are TGTGCCAGCAGTTTAAGCTACAGGGGCACTGAAGCTTTCTTT. Protein: CASSLSYRGTEAFF.

The gene calls are TRBV2 and TRBJ1-4; D gene ambiguous. The CDR3 has 12 amino acids. Germline V gene sequence: CDR1 SNHLY, CDR2 FYNNEI. V was clipped by 2 bases and J by 8 bases, with 6 bases between them. The DNA for the CDR3 is TGTGCCAGCAGTGAATTGGTCGAAAAACTGTTTTTT. Encoded protein: CASSELVEKLFF.